These T cell receptor beta chains were read from a single sample in a study of T-cell memory formation after mild COVID-19. MiXCR, applied by TCRdb to the 5' RACE reads, yields one record per CDR3 protein. The sample has some 410,000 distinct CDR3 sequences, more than 20% seen once. Sequencing used PBMCs or a T cell subset sorted from them (not recorded which). Every receptor here comes from an adult woman who had mild COVID-19 (a few samples of this study predate the infection). Cell type and time point are not known. The CDR3 runs from the conserved cysteine through the conserved F or W. The order of the fields is V gene, clone size, D gene, J gene, CDR3 DNA, CDR3 protein. A D gene is named only where the DNA matches it firmly. Clone size is shown for a subset of rows, as once, few, many or a class of expanded clone.

V: TRBV24-1; size: few; D: .; J: TRBJ2-2; DNA: TGTGCCACCAGTGACAGGGGAATTAGCACCGGGGAGCTGTTTTTT; CDR3: CATSDRGISTGELFF
V: TRBV12-3/TRBV12-4; size: few; D: .; J: TRBJ2-1; DNA: TGTGCCAGCAGTGCGGGACCCCGCTCCTACAATGAGCAGTTCTTC; CDR3: CASSAGPRSYNEQFF
V: TRBV24-1; size: few; D: .; J: TRBJ2-1; DNA: TGTGCCACCAGTGATTTGGTTGCGGGAACCTACAATGAGCAGTTCTTC; CDR3: CATSDLVAGTYNEQFF
V: TRBV3-1; size: few; D: TRBD2; J: TRBJ2-2; DNA: TGTGCCAGCAGCCGTGATAGGACTAGCGGGGAAAGGCCCACCGGGGAGCTGTTTTTT; CDR3: CASSRDRTSGERPTGELFF
V: TRBV4-1; size: .; D: TRBD2; J: TRBJ2-7; DNA: TGCGCCAGCAGCCAAGGCAGCGGGACGTCAAACGAGCAGTACTTC; CDR3: CASSQGSGTSNEQYF
V: TRBV18; size: .; D: .; J: TRBJ2-3; DNA: TGTGCCAGCTCACCACCGGCCAGGGATTCAGATACGCAGTATTTT; CDR3: CASSPPARDSDTQYF
V: TRBV24-1; size: .; D: .; J: TRBJ2-1; DNA: TGTGCCACCAGTGTTAAGGGGGTCTCATCTCACAATGAGCAGTTCTTC; CDR3: CATSVKGVSSHNEQFF
V: TRBV7-9; size: .; D: .; J: TRBJ1-6; DNA: TGTGCCAGCAGCTTGACCCAGGGTCGGGATTCACCCCTCCACTTT; CDR3: CASSLTQGRDSPLHF
V: TRBV11-2; size: few; D: .; J: TRBJ2-2; DNA: TGTGCCAGCAGCTTAGAGCGGTTCAGGAACACCGGGGAGCTGTTTTTT; CDR3: CASSLERFRNTGELFF
V: TRBV6-2/TRBV6-3; size: .; D: TRBD1; J: TRBJ1-5; DNA: TGTGCCAGCAGTTACTCAGGACAGGGCACAGCCCAGCATTTT; CDR3: CASSYSGQGTAQHF
V: TRBV4-2; size: .; D: TRBD2; J: TRBJ2-3; DNA: TGTGCCAGCAGCCAAGCGGGACTAGCGGTTTCTAGCACAGATACGCAGTATTTT; CDR3: CASSQAGLAVSSTDTQYF